Listed below are T cell receptor beta chains from one sample, sequenced in a study of blood T cell repertoires in COVID-19. The assay was immunoSEQ multiplex PCR, and TCRdb's table has in-frame clones only and misses some. The sample records under 250,000 clones, 80% to 90% being singletons. The sequencing input was peripheral blood. These receptors came from a man in his forties with active or convalescent COVID-19. Each CDR3 is given with its conserved first and last residue. The D gene is left open where the match is weak. Some rows have no size entry. The others give once, few or many, or a class for an expanded clone.

D gene,V gene,clone size,J gene,CDR3 DNA,CDR3 protein
-,TRBV18,-,TRBJ2-5,TGTGCCAGCTCACCTAGTCTGGGGCCCGCGGAGACCCAGTACTTC,CASSPSLGPAETQYF
TRBD2,TRBV7-3,-,TRBJ2-1,TGTGCCAGCAGCCGGACTAGCGGGGTACCCAATGAGCAGTTCTTC,CASSRTSGVPNEQFF
-,TRBV4-2,-,TRBJ1-4,TGTGCCAGCAGCCCCCGGGAGGGGGAAAAACTGTTTTTT,CASSPREGEKLFF
TRBD1,TRBV5-5,-,TRBJ1-3,TGTGCCAGCAGCTTGGAACCAGGGGGTAGGAGTCCTGGAAACACCATATATTTT,CASSLEPGGRSPGNTIYF
-,TRBV5-1,-,TRBJ2-1,TGCGCCAGCAGAGCTTCCTCGGTCAATGAGCAGTTCTTC,CASRASSVNEQFF
-,TRBV5-1,-,TRBJ2-6,TGCGCCAGCAGCTTTGGGCCTGGGGCCAACGTCCTGACTTTC,CASSFGPGANVLTF
-,TRBV27,-,TRBJ1-1,TGTGCCAGCAGTCGTGCAGGGTTCGTCACTGAAGCTTTCTTT,CASSRAGFVTEAFF
TRBD1,TRBV19,-,TRBJ1-5,TGTGCCAGTAACGGCAGGGGGGTAACAATCTATCAGCCCCAGCATTTT,CASNGRGVTIYQPQHF
-,TRBV19,-,TRBJ2-7,TGTGCCAGTACGACGGAACCTAGCTACGAGCAGTACTTC,CASTTEPSYEQYF
-,TRBV7-8,few,TRBJ1-1,TGTGCCAGCAGCCCCCTGAGGACTGAAGCTTTCTTT,CASSPLRTEAFF
-,TRBV5-6,once,TRBJ2-3,TGTGCCAGCAGCTCCGGGCCCCCCGGAGGATCAGATACGCAGTATTTT,CASSSGPPGGSDTQYF
-,TRBV5-4,-,TRBJ1-1,TGTGCCAGCAGCTTAGGACAGAGGAACACTGAAGCTTTCTTT,CASSLGQRNTEAFF
TRBD1,TRBV11-2,-,TRBJ1-1,TGTGCCAGCAGCCCCGACAGGGACACTGAAGCTTTCTTT,CASSPDRDTEAFF
-,TRBV24-1,-,TRBJ1-2,TGTGCCACCAGTGCCCAGAACAACTATGGCTACACCTTC,CATSAQNNYGYTF
-,TRBV9,-,TRBJ2-1,TGTGCCAGCAGTTCCCGGGAACGCTCCTACAATGAGCAGTTCTTC,CASSSRERSYNEQFF
-,TRBV7-9,-,TRBJ1-4,TGTGCCAGCAGCTTAGGACAGTTGGGTGAAAAACTGTTTTTT,CASSLGQLGEKLFF
TRBD1,TRBV12-5,-,TRBJ1-2,TGTGCTAGTGGTTTGGGTCCGGGACAGGGTAACTATGGCTACACCTTC,CASGLGPGQGNYGYTF
-,TRBV7-2,-,TRBJ2-2,TGTGCCAGCAGCCGGAACACCGGGGAGCTGTTTTTT,CASSRNTGELFF
TRBD2,TRBV7-2,-,TRBJ2-5,TGTGCCAGCAGCTCTCCGACTAGCGGGGTAGAGACCCAGTACTTC,CASSSPTSGVETQYF
-,TRBV7-3,-,TRBJ1-1,TGTGCCAGCAGCTCCCAGGGTGGAGGGACTGAAGCTTTCTTT,CASSSQGGGTEAFF
-,TRBV21-1,-,TRBJ2-7,TGTGCCACTACGCGGGGAGGGGGCTACGAGCAGTACTTC,CATTRGGGYEQYF
TRBD1,TRBV29-1,-,TRBJ2-2,TGCAGCGTTAAATTAACAGGGGACACCGGGGAGCTGTTTTTT,CSVKLTGDTGELFF
-,TRBV3-1/TRBV3-2,few,TRBJ2-5,TGTGCCAGCAGCCAAGTTCGGGAGACCCAGTACTTC,CASSQVRETQYF